This T cell receptor beta chain was sequenced for a study of vaccination and CD4 T cells after COVID-19. The CDR3 spans 15 residues. Looked up from germline, CDR1 is DFQATT and CDR2 is SNEGSKA (reference sequence). V lost 1 base, J lost 4 bases, and 5 bases stayed unmatched. Indicated treatment: roughly ten-day PBMC culture with coronavirus spike peptide pools or control peptides (ViraFEST assay). Harvesting of the unexposed donor's CD4+ T cells predated the COVID-19 pandemic (2011-2018). Peptide pools at approximately 10 ug/ml, together with approximately 9.6 IU/ml IL-2, were added to cultures of some 1.9 million PBMCs per well. This clonotype is medium-sized within its sample. Its antigen is still unknown. The assay that was used to sequence DNA from cultured CD4+ T cells was the Oncomine TCR Beta short-read assay. MiXCR was run by TCRdb on the PCR reads, yielding one entry per CDR3 protein. The sample consists of some 3,000 distinct CDR3 sequences, approximately 25% of them appearing once.

The V call is TRBV20-1, the J call TRBJ1-5, with 9 bases aligning to TRBD1. This receptor was identified in a human donor in good health. Sequencing input: CD4+ T cells from blood, cultured in vitro. CDR3 sequence (DNA): TGCAGTGCTAGAGTAGGGACAGGGTATAATCAGCCCCAGCATTTT. As protein: CSARVGTGYNQPQHF.